These 2 T cell receptor beta chains were sequenced from one sample in a study of blood T cell repertoires in COVID-19. Sequenced by immunoSEQ multiplex PCR; TCRdb stores in-frame clones only, minus some. The table includes 150,000 to 200,000 clones, roughly 77% detected once. Sequences were obtained from peripheral blood. These receptors all come from a woman aged 40 to 55 with COVID-19, enrolled during active disease.

Many counts were recorded for this clone. The chain couples TRBV4-2 to TRBJ1-4; no reliable D call. Germline CDR1 LGHNA, CDR2 YNFKEQ. Trimming removed 2 bases at V and 2 bases at J, with 9 bases between. The CDR3 length is 15 residues. CDR3: CASSQLGSTNEKLFF. Here the CDR3 DNA reads TGTGCCAGCAGCCAACTAGGGAGCACTAATGAAAAACTGTTTTTT.

The J gene is TRBJ1-5, the V gene TRBV4-1, with D perhaps TRBD1 (6 bases). Germline CDR1 reads MGHRA; CDR2 reads YSYEKL. The CDR3 extends over 15 amino acids. The V end was cut by 5 bases, the J end by 5 bases, with 16 bases between. The CDR3, as DNA: TGCGCCAGCAGCGACCCCTGGGACATCTATCAGCCCCAGCATTTT. Its protein product is CASSDPWDIYQPQHF.